This T cell receptor (beta chain) originates from a study of PD-1 blockade in classical Hodgkin lymphoma. Germline lookup yields CDR1 SEHNR and CDR2 FQNEAQ (reference sequence). The V gene end was trimmed by 3 bases and the J gene end by 6 bases; junction bases not matched to a gene: 4. This CDR3 is 14 amino acids long. With regard to this clone: Its antigen is unknown.

General study points: As was reported, newly diagnosed patients showed lower baseline TCR diversity than healthy donors did. Diversity similar to that of newly diagnosed patients was seen at baseline in complete responders. Factors driving the repertoire differences, possibly disease activity or prior therapy, remain undefined.

Sequenced by immunoSEQ multiplex PCR; TCRdb stores in-frame clones only, minus some. The sample yields fewer than 8,000 clones, 78% seen once. After autologous stem cell transplantation all patients relapsed, and prior brentuximab vedotin exposure differed between cohorts. The study purified CD4+ T cells from thawed PBMCs using magnetic negative selection. The sequences come from CD4+ T cells from blood, collected at baseline. V and J are TRBV7-9 and TRBJ1-2; TRBD1 agrees at 10 bases. The receptor's source is a human donor with classical Hodgkin lymphoma. The CDR3 loop reads CASSFADRGHGYTF. In DNA, the CDR3 is TGTGCCAGCAGCTTTGCCGACAGGGGGCATGGCTACACCTTC. Full variable domain (outside the CDR3, taken from reference TRBV7-9 and TRBJ1-2): DTGVSQNPRHKITKRGQNVTFRCDPISEHNRLYWYRQTLGQGPEFLTYFQNEAQLEKSRLLSDRFSAERPKGSFSTLEIQRTEQGDSAMYLCASSFADRGHGYTFGSGTRLTVV.